This TCR delta chain was sequenced for a study of γδ T cells in repeated Plasmodium falciparum infection. Study in general: Donors were malaria-exposed Malian children or age- and gender-matched Australian children. Each infection was followed by sampling at 21 days, plus baseline and some pre-infection draws.

The CDR3 runs to 20 residues. The germline gives CDR1 GEAIGNYY, CDR2 EKD. Bulk repertoires came from Vgamma9/Vdelta2+ or Vdelta2-negative gammadelta T cells flow-sorted from PBMC. Each sorted gammadelta sample had TRG and TRD chains sequenced. TCRdb re-called the multiplex PCR reads through CATT. The data show tens of thousands of delta-chain clones, over 0.75% seen once. General study points: Vdelta2-negative gammadelta repertoires appeared less diverse and less shared in Malian than Australian children.

In its sample, this clone was seen a few times. Its antigen remains unidentified. TCRdb lists the protein of a much larger clone for this DNA, which differs at residue 3, so this is likely a read error; the protein given here is translated from the DNA itself. The chain recombines TRDV2 with TRDJ1; D gene unclear. TCRdb leaves out the J gene; it was filled in here by matching the DNA to germline. The clonotype comes from a pool of human donors (malaria-infected and uninfected, not separated). The sample comprised gamma-delta T cells from blood. As DNA, the CDR3 is TGTGCCTATGACACCGTAACAGTTATTGACCGAGGCGGTCACCCCGATAAACTCATCTTT. It translates to CAYDTVTVIDRGGHPDKLIF.